This T cell receptor (beta chain) was found in a study of T cells in tumors after PD-1 blockade. TCRdb keeps only in-frame clones here, not all; method: immunoSEQ multiplex PCR. The table has about 63,000 clones, approximately 79% seen once. The CDR3 runs 15 residues. V was clipped by 0 bases and J by 1 base; unmatched bases: 2. In germline, CDR1 is SGHNT, CDR2 YYREEE (reference sequence). Specimen: PBMCs, collected after anti-PD-1 treatment. V gene TRBV5-4 combines with J gene TRBJ1-1; 8 bases map to TRBD1. The receptor was isolated from a human donor with basal cell carcinoma. CDR3 sequence reads: CASSLGGTGNTEAFF. CDR3 DNA: TGTGCCAGCAGCTTGGGCGGGACAGGGAACACTGAAGCTTTCTTT.